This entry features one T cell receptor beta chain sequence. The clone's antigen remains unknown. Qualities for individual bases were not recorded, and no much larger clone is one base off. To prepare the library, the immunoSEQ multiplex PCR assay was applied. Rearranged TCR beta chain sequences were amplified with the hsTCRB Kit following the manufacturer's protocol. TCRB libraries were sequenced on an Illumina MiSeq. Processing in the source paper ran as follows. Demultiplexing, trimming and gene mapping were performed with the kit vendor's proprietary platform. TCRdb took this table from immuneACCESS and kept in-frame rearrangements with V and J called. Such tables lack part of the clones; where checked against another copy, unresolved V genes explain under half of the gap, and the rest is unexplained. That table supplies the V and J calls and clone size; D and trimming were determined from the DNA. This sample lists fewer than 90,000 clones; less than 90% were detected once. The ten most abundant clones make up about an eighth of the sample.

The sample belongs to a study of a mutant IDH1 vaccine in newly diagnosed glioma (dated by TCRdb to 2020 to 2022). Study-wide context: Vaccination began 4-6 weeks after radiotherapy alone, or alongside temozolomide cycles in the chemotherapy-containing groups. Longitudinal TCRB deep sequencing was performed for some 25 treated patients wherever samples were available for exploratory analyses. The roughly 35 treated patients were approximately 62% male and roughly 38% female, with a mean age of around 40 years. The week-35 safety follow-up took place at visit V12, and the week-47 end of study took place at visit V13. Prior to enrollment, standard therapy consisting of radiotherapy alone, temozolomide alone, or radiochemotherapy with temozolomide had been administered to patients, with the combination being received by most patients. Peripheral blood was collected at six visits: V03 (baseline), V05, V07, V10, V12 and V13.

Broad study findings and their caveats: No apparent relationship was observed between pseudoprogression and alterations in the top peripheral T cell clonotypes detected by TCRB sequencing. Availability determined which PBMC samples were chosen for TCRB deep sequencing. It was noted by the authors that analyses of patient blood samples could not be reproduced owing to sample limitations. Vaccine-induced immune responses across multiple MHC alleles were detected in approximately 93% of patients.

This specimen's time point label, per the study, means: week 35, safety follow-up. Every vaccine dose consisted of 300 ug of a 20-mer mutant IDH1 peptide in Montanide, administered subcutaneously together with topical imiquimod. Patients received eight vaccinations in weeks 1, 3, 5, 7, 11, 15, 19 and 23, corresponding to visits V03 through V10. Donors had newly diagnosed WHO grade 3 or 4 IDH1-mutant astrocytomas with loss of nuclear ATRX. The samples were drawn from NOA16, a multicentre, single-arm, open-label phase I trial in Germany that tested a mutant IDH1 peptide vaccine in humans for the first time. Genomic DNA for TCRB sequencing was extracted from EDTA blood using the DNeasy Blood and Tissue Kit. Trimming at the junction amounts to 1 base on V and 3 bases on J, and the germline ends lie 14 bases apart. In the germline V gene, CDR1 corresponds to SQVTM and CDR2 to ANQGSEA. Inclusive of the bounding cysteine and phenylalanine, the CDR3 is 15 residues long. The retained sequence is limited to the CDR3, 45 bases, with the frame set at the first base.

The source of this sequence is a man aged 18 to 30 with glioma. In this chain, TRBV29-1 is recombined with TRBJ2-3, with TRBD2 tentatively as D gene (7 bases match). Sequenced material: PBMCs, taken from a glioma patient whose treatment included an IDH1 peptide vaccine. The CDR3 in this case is CSVEVRGRGTDTQYF. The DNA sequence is TGCAGCGTTGAAGTGCGGGGGAGGGGGACAGATACGCAGTATTTT.